This TCR beta chain came from a study of response to subunit inactivated influenza vaccine. From the RT-PCR reads, TCRdb called clonotypes with MiXCR, one entry per CDR3 protein. This table has 500,000 to 600,000 distinct CDR3 sequences, approximately 10% appearing once. There are many counts of this clonotype. The CDR3 is 14 amino acids. CDR1 is MNHEY and CDR2 is SMNVEV in the germline V gene (reference sequence). V shed 5 bases, J shed 7 bases, and the junction held 3 bases outside the gene matches. This sample also appeared in a second study, on T cells expressing NK-cell markers. That report notes: cDNA encoding TCR beta was synthesized via 5'RACE template switching incorporating UMIs. With respect to HCMV, most of the eight sequenced donors were seropositive, and one was seronegative. For several experiments, T cell sorting was restricted to the alpha-beta TCR population by means of an anti-gamma-delta TCR antibody. NKG2C+ dominant clonotype frequencies in six donors were roughly 1.0-7.0% of CD8+ T cells. Dominance of the CD3+CD56-NKG2C+ fraction by these clonotypes also held in several donors.

This TCR was recovered from a man in his fifties who received an inactivated influenza vaccine. V gene TRBV27 combines with J gene TRBJ2-2; 11 positions agree with TRBD1. The source material was PBMCs from blood, sampled on the day of vaccination. CDR3 sequence reads: CASSLGQGVGELFF. The CDR3, as DNA: TGTGCCAGCAGTCTGGGACAGGGGGTCGGGGAGCTGTTTTTT.